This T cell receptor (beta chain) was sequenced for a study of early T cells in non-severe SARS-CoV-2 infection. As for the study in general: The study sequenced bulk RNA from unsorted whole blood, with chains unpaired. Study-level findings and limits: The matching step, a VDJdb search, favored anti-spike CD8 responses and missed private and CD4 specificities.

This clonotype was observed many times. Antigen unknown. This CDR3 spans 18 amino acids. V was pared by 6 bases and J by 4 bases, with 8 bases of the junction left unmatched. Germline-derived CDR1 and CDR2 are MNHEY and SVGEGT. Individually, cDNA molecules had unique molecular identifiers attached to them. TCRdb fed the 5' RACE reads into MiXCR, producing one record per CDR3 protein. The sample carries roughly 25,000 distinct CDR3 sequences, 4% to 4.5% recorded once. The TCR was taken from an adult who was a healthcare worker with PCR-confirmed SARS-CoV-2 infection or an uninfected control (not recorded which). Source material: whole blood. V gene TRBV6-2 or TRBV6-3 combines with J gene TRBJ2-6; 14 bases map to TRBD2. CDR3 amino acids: CASSPGLAGGTGANVLTF. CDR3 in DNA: TGTGCCAGCAGCCCCGGACTAGCGGGAGGTACCGGGGCCAACGTCCTGACTTTC.